This T cell receptor beta chain originates from a study of blood T cell repertoires in COVID-19. From germline, CDR1 is SNHLY and CDR2 FYNNEI. The CDR3 spans 14 residues. V shed 7 bases and J 7 bases; nucleotides not matched to a gene: 7. Study processing details: Estimated nucleated cell counts came from reference gene primer amplification. Profiling relied on immunoSEQ multiplex PCR, and the TCRdb table lists in-frame clones only, not all of them. That table supplies the V and J calls and clone size; D and trimming were determined from the DNA. The sample shows roughly 300,000 clones, approximately 92% of them seen only once. The study recruited people aged about 18 to 89 years across 20 to 30 US areas. The study assigned cohorts using participant-reported clinical history.

The rearrangement uses TRBV2 and TRBJ1-6; 7 bases line up with TRBD1. This sequence originates from a woman in her 30s who had recovered from COVID-19. The specimen sequenced was PBMCs or T cells enriched from blood (not recorded which). Here the CDR3 DNA reads TGTGCCAGCATGTTAGGACAGGCAAATTCACCCCTCCACTTT. This translates into CASMLGQANSPLHF.